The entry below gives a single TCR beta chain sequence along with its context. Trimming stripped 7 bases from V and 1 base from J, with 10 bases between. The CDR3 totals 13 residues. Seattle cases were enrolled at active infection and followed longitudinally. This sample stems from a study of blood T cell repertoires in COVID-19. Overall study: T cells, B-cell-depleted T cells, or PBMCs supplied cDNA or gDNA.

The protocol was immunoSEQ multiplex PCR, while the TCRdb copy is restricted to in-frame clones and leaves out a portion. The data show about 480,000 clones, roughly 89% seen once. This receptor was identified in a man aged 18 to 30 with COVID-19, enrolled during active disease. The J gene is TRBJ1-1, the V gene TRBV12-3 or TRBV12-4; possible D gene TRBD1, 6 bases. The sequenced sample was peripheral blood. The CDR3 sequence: CASTGEGNTEAFF. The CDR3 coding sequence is TGTGCCAGCACAGGGGAGGGGAACACTGAAGCTTTCTTT.